Listed here is a single T cell receptor beta chain. Its target is not known. Germline and junction disagree at one end, which may indicate a read error. Samples each yielded at least 6 micrograms of total RNA. The sample belongs to a study of blood T cells in healthy people across ages. With a J-beta primer mix and a sample-barcoded 5' primer, a second PCR ran about 7 to 12 cycles. A 12-random-nucleotide template-switch adaptor tagged each cDNA molecule. TCRdb analysed the 5' RACE reads with MiXCR anew, one entry per CDR3 protein. The sample yields some 1.5 million distinct CDR3 sequences, approximately 28% seen once. Study-level points and caveats: Diversity of TCR beta correlated strongly with naive T cell percentage.

The CDR3 contains 14 residues. The V gene's germline CDR1 is SEHNR and CDR2 FQNEAQ (reference sequence). Sequencing input: blood. The chain carries TRBV7-9 and TRBJ1-5; D not resolved. This TCR came from a woman aged 25 to 39 in good health. CDR3 bases: TGTGCCGGCAGCCTGGGCGGGTCCGAGCAGCCCCAGCATTTT. The encoded protein is CAGSLGGSEQPQHF.